The source of this TCR beta chain is a study of T-cell memory formation after mild COVID-19. It was 5'RACE with constant-segment primers that produced the TCR alpha and TCR beta cDNA libraries, which carried sample barcodes and UMIs. A single record per CDR3 protein comes from TCRdb applying MiXCR to the 5' RACE reads. The sample lists a few hundred thousand distinct CDR3 sequences; around a fifth were seen once. CDR1 is MNHNY and CDR2 is SVGAGI in the germline V gene (reference sequence). Trimming cost V 7 bases and J 11 bases, with 40 bases left between them. CDR3 length equals 20 residues. Specimen: PBMCs or a T cell subset sorted from them (not recorded which). This chain links TRBV6-6 with TRBJ2-3; D tentatively reads TRBD1 or TRBD2 (6 bases each). This receptor was taken from a man younger than 35 who had mild COVID-19 (a few samples of this study predate the infection). Cell type and time point are not known. DNA of the CDR3: TGTGCCAGCATCCTAGGACGGCTTGGGACTTTGGGGGGCTCACGCCTCGGGCAGTATTTT. Its protein is CASILGRLGTLGGSRLGQYF.